This is a list of T cell receptor beta chains from one sample in a study of regulatory T cells in long-lasting Graves disease. TCRdb redid the calling of the multiplex PCR reads with MiXCR, one entry per CDR3 protein. This sample has approximately 400,000 distinct CDR3 sequences, with around 16% found just once. This same sample was also taken into another study, of T cells in Graves' hyperthyroidism and ophthalmopathy.

Sample: peripheral blood mononuclear cells (PBMCs), taken at new diagnosis, from a patient treated with antithyroid drugs. These receptors came from a woman aged 40 to 50 with Graves disease. Each CDR3 is given with its conserved first and last residue. The D gene is left open where the match is weak. Size is stated for part of the rows, as once, few or many counts, or as a class when the clone is expanded.

d_call j_call v_call clone_size cdr3_aa cdr3_nt
NA TRBJ2-1 TRBV6-2/TRBV6-3 NA CASSPWRGGSYNEQFF TGTGCCAGCAGTCCATGGAGGGGTGGGTCCTACAATGAGCAGTTCTTC
TRBD2 TRBJ2-1 TRBV5-4 few CASREREGSYNEQFF TGTGCCAGCAGAGAACGGGAGGGCTCCTACAATGAGCAGTTCTTC
NA TRBJ1-1 TRBV3-1 NA CASSHRVRNTEAFF TGTGCCAGCAGCCACAGGGTTAGAAACACTGAAGCTTTCTTT
NA TRBJ2-7 TRBV19 many CASSMGLGEVEQYF TGTGCCAGTAGTATGGGTTTGGGAGAGGTCGAGCAGTACTTC
NA TRBJ1-2 TRBV5-1 NA CASSLARGTNYGYTF TGCGCCAGCAGCTTGGCTCGGGGGACAAACTATGGCTACACCTTC
NA TRBJ2-1 TRBV19 NA CASRFRSDYNEQFF TGTGCCAGTAGGTTTAGGTCTGATTACAATGAGCAGTTCTTC
NA TRBJ1-2 TRBV28 NA CASSPLTGRGGDGYTF TGTGCCAGCAGTCCCCTCACAGGCCGAGGGGGAGATGGCTACACCTTC
TRBD1 TRBJ1-6 TRBV4-3 few CASSQVAGGNSPLHF TGCGCCAGCAGCCAAGTGGCAGGGGGCAATTCACCCCTCCACTTT
NA TRBJ1-2 TRBV5-1 many CASSRGEGSYGYTF TGCGCCAGCAGCCGCGGTGAAGGGAGCTATGGCTACACCTTC
TRBD1 TRBJ1-3 TRBV5-8 many CASIARGLAGNTIYF TGTGCCAGCATCGCGAGGGGGCTGGCTGGAAACACCATATATTTT
TRBD1 TRBJ1-1 TRBV14 many CASSQGWRTGVNTEAFF TGTGCCAGCAGCCAAGGCTGGAGGACAGGAGTGAACACTGAAGCTTTCTTT
NA TRBJ2-7 TRBV18 many CASSPAGQTYEQYF TGTGCCAGCTCACCAGCGGGACAGACCTACGAGCAGTACTTC
NA TRBJ2-2 TRBV24-1 NA CATSDFSQGGSGELFF TGTGCCACCAGTGATTTTTCCCAGGGCGGGTCCGGGGAGCTGTTTTTT
NA TRBJ2-1 TRBV9 many CASSTMGLSNEQFF TGTGCCAGCAGCACCATGGGACTGAGCAATGAGCAGTTCTTC
NA TRBJ2-3 TRBV2 many CASSFTGHKTEPYTQYF TGTGCCAGCAGTTTCACGGGACACAAGACCGAACCTTATACGCAGTATTTT
TRBD2 TRBJ2-7 TRBV27 few CASSLVRGSGYEQYF TGTGCCAGCAGTTTAGTTCGCGGGAGTGGGTACGAGCAGTACTTC
NA TRBJ2-5 TRBV7-9 many CASSLPIFLTGVPQETQYF TGTGCCAGCAGCTTACCTATATTTTTGACGGGGGTCCCTCAAGAGACCCAGTACTTC
TRBD2 TRBJ2-3 TRBV6-2/TRBV6-3 NA CASSHQTGLAGVSDTQYF TGTGCCAGCAGTCACCAAACTGGACTAGCGGGAGTTTCGGATACGCAGTATTTT
TRBD2 TRBJ2-7 TRBV7-6 NA CANSLAQGLLYEQYF TGTGCCAACAGCTTAGCTCAGGGACTACTCTACGAGCAGTACTTC
NA TRBJ1-1 TRBV27 many CASTRGGMNTEAFF TGTGCCAGCACGAGGGGGGGCATGAACACTGAAGCTTTCTTT
NA TRBJ2-1 TRBV7-9 many CASNGGNTLEQFF TGTGCCAGCAACGGCGGGAATACCCTTGAGCAGTTCTTC
NA TRBJ2-3 TRBV12-3/TRBV12-4 many CASSLGGRGSDTQYF TGTGCCAGCAGTTTGGGGGGCAGGGGGTCAGATACGCAGTATTTT
NA TRBJ2-7 TRBV9 NA CASSAGVEQRLYEQYF TGTGCCAGCAGCGCTGGGGTGGAACAGAGGCTGTACGAGCAGTACTTC
TRBD2 TRBJ2-1 TRBV6-1 NA CASRRGLDPHEQFF TGTGCCAGCAGAAGGGGACTAGACCCCCATGAGCAGTTCTTC
TRBD2 TRBJ2-1 TRBV18 few CASSHSGGYNEQFF TGTGCCAGCTCACATAGCGGGGGTTACAATGAGCAGTTCTTC
NA TRBJ2-6 TRBV7-6 many CASSLAGPESGANVLTF TGTGCCAGCAGCTTAGCGGGGCCAGAATCTGGGGCCAACGTCCTGACTTTC
TRBD1 TRBJ1-2 TRBV2 many CASRAGQGHYGYTF TGTGCCAGCAGGGCGGGACAGGGGCACTATGGCTACACCTTC
TRBD1 TRBJ2-7 TRBV15 NA CATGPGQGYEQYF TGTGCCACCGGTCCGGGACAGGGCTACGAGCAGTACTTC
TRBD2 TRBJ2-7 TRBV27 many CASGLAGSYEQYF TGTGCCAGTGGACTAGCGGGATCCTACGAGCAGTACTTC
NA TRBJ1-2 TRBV19 many CASGMGGDYGYTF TGTGCCAGTGGGATGGGGGGCGACTATGGCTACACCTTC
NA TRBJ1-6 TRBV28 many CASSLGGEWYGNSPLHF TGTGCCAGCAGCCTGGGGGGGGAGTGGTACGGTAATTCACCCCTCCACTTT
NA TRBJ1-3 TRBV19 NA CASSTGLPFSGNTIYF TGTGCCAGTAGTACCGGACTCCCGTTCTCTGGAAACACCATATATTTT
NA TRBJ2-7 TRBV28 many CASSNMTTAWNEQYF TGTGCCAGCAGCAACATGACCACCGCTTGGAACGAGCAGTACTTC
NA TRBJ2-1 TRBV9 many CASSAGGNNEQFF TGTGCCAGCAGCGCTGGGGGGAACAATGAGCAGTTCTTC
NA TRBJ2-1 TRBV6-1 NA CASSPTLGNEQFF TGTGCCAGCAGCCCGACGTTGGGAAATGAGCAGTTCTTC
TRBD1 TRBJ2-7 TRBV18 many CASSPGPLDRGARYEQYF TGTGCCAGCTCACCAGGGCCCCTGGACAGGGGCGCTCGCTACGAGCAGTACTTC
NA TRBJ2-3 TRBV6-1 many CASSLTQGTDTQYF TGTGCCAGCAGTCTAACACAGGGCACAGATACGCAGTATTTT
NA TRBJ2-1 TRBV11-2 many CASSLDVAGYNEQFF TGTGCCAGCAGCTTAGATGTGGCGGGGTACAATGAGCAGTTCTTC
TRBD1 TRBJ1-1 TRBV25-1 many CASSEFFPSGTERTEAFF TGTGCCAGCAGTGAATTTTTTCCCTCCGGGACAGAAAGAACTGAAGCTTTCTTT
TRBD2 TRBJ2-1 TRBV11-3 once CASSLVVLAGWYEQFF TGTGCCAGCAGCTTAGTCGTCCTAGCGGGATGGTATGAGCAGTTCTTC
NA TRBJ2-7 TRBV12-3/TRBV12-4 many CASSYFFYEQYF TGTGCCAGCAGTTACTTTTTCTACGAGCAGTACTTC
NA TRBJ2-1 TRBV7-3 few CASSLMPTNEQFF TGTGCCAGCAGCTTAATGCCGACCAATGAGCAGTTCTTC
TRBD2 TRBJ2-7 TRBV20-1 NA CSASRSGRVEQYF TGCAGTGCTAGTAGGAGCGGGAGGGTCGAGCAGTACTTC
TRBD2 TRBJ2-1 TRBV24-1 few CATSDTTSGTYNEQFF TGTGCCACCAGTGACACGACTAGCGGGACCTACAATGAGCAGTTCTTC
NA TRBJ1-2 TRBV5-5 many CASSLDGTLNYGYTF TGTGCCAGCAGCTTGGATGGAACACTTAACTATGGCTACACCTTC
NA TRBJ2-1 TRBV11-2 many CASSLVTRRNEQFF TGTGCCAGCAGCTTAGTCACCAGGAGGAATGAGCAGTTCTTC
NA TRBJ2-5 TRBV4-2 few CASSQSPTGQETQYF TGTGCCAGCAGCCAATCCCCTACGGGACAAGAGACCCAGTACTTC
NA TRBJ1-6 TRBV6-2/TRBV6-3 few CASRPGVSNSPLHF TGTGCCAGCAGGCCCGGGGTTTCGAATTCACCCCTCCACTTT
NA TRBJ2-1 TRBV11-2 once CASSLSLDWGDNEQFF TGTGCCAGCAGCTTGTCGCTTGACTGGGGGGACAATGAGCAGTTCTTC
TRBD2 TRBJ2-7 TRBV6-2/TRBV6-3 many CASSYGTNYEQYF TGTGCCAGCAGCTACGGGACTAACTACGAGCAGTACTTC
NA TRBJ1-1 TRBV6-1 few CASTGAEAFF TGTGCCAGCACGGGGGCTGAAGCTTTCTTT
NA TRBJ1-6 TRBV7-2 many CASSPTDRRDNSPLHF TGTGCCAGCAGCCCCACGGATCGCAGGGATAATTCACCCCTCCACTTT
NA TRBJ1-2 TRBV6-1 many CASSHPTGSYYGYTF TGTGCCAGCAGTCACCCCACCGGGAGTTACTATGGCTACACCTTC